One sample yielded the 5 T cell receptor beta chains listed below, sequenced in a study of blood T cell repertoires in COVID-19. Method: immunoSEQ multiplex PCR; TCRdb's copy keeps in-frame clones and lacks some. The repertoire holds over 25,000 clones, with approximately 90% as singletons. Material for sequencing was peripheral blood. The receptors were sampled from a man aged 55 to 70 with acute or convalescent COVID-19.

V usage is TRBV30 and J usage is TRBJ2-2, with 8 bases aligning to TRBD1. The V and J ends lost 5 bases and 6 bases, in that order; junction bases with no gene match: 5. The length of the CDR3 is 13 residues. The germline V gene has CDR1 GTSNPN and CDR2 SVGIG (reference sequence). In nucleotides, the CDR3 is TGTGCCTGGGGGACAGGCCGTGCCGGGGAGCTGTTTTTT. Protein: CAWGTGRAGELFF.

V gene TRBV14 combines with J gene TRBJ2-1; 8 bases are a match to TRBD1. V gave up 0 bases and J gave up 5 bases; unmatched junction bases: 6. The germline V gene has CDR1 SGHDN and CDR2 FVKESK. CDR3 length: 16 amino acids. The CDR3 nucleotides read TGTGCCAGCAGCCAAGAGAGGCAGGGGGCGAACAATGAGCAGTTCTTC. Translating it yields CASSQERQGANNEQFF.

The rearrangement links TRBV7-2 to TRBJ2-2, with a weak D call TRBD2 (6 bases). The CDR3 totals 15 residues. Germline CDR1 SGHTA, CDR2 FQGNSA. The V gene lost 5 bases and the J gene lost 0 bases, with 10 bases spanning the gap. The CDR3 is CASSRSGSNTGELFF. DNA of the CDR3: TGTGCCAGCAGCCGGAGCGGGTCGAACACCGGGGAGCTGTTTTTT. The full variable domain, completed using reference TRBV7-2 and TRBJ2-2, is GAGVSQSPSNKVTEKGKDVELRCDPISGHTALYWYRQSLGQGLEFLIYFQGNSAPDKSGLPSDRFSAERTGGSVSTLTIQRTQQEDSAVYLCASSRSGSNTGELFFGEGSRLTVL.

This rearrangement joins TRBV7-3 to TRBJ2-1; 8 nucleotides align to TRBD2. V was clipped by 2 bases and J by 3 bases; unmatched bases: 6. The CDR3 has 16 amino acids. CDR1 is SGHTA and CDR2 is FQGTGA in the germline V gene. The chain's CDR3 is CASSLGLSGSYNEQFF. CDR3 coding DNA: TGTGCCAGCAGCTTAGGGTTAAGCGGGAGCTACAATGAGCAGTTCTTC.

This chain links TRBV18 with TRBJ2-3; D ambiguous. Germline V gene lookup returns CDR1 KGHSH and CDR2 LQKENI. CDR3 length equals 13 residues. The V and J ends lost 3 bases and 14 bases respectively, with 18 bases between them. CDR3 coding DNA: TGTGCCAGCTCACCCGACCAGAGGCACTGGTGGTATTTT. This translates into CASSPDQRHWWYF.